In its sample, the clone carrying this TCR beta chain was seen a few times. The CDR3 has 15 amino acids. V shed 5 bases, J shed 7 bases, and the junction held 7 bases outside the gene matches. Germline assignment: CDR1 LGHNT and CDR2 FRNRAP. The record originates from a study of blood T cell repertoires in COVID-19. Background on the study: Acute and convalescent COVID-19 specimens originated in the United States, Italy and Spain.

TCRdb's copy holds only in-frame clones and misses some; the assay was immunoSEQ multiplex PCR. Among about 670,000 clones listed, 90% were seen once. The J gene is TRBJ2-1, the V gene TRBV12-5; 11 bases fit TRBD1. Sequenced material: peripheral blood. This TCR came from a woman under 30 with acute or convalescent COVID-19. DNA of the CDR3: TGTGCTAGTGGTCCCGGACAGGGGGCCCTTAATGAGCAGTTCTTC. Amino acid sequence: CASGPGQGALNEQFF.